This T cell receptor (beta chain) was recovered during a study of shared clonotypes between healthy human individuals. The V end was cut by 3 bases, the J end by 2 bases, with 13 bases between. The germline V gene encodes CDR1 LNHDA and CDR2 SQIVND (reference sequence). The length of the CDR3 is 15 residues. Comment on this clone: Its antigen is still unknown.

The protocol was immunoSEQ multiplex PCR, while the TCRdb copy is restricted to in-frame clones and leaves out a portion. Of some 2.4 million clones listed, over 85% are singletons. General study points: Rarefaction revealed incomplete sorted-subset sequencing despite large depth. Clonotypes which were not shared had lower generation probabilities than clonotypes that all four donors shared. Richness estimates generally favored naive over memory subsets.

The receptor was isolated from a man younger than 35 in good health. Some clones in this sample may be carry-over from other donors' samples. The chain couples TRBV19 to TRBJ2-5; D uncertain. Specimen: naive CD4+ T cells from PBMCs. Described subset: CD45RA+ positively selected. The CDR3: CASSIVGSSQETQYF. The DNA of the CDR3 is TGTGCCAGTAGTATCGTGGGGTCTTCACAAGAGACCCAGTACTTC. Using reference TRBV19 and TRBJ2-5 for the parts outside the CDR3, the full variable domain is DGGITQSPKYLFRKEGQNVTLSCEQNLNHDAMYWYRQDPGQGLRLIYYSQIVNDFQKGDIAEGYSVSREKKESFPLTVTSAQKNPTAFYLCASSIVGSSQETQYFGPGTRLLVL.